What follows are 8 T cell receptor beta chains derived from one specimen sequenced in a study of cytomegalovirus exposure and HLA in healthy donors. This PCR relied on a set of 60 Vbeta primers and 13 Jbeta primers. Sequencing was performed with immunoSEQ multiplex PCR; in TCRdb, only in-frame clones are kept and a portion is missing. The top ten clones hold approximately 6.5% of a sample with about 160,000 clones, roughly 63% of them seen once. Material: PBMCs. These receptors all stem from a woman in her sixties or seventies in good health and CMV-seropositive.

The CDR3 coding sequence is TGTGCCAGCAGCGTTGGGGGGGAGGCGATTTCGTATGGCTACACCTTC. Translating it yields CASSVGGEAISYGYTF. The gene calls are TRBV9 and TRBJ1-2; tentatively, D is TRBD1 (5 bases). V gave up 2 bases and J gave up 5 bases, with 19 bases separating them. The germline CDR1 and CDR2 sequences are SGDLS and YYNGEE. The CDR3 is 16 residues long. The whole variable domain, filled in from reference TRBV9 and TRBJ1-2, reads DSGVTQTPKHLITATGQRVTLRCSPRSGDLSVYWYQQSLDQGLQFLIQYYNGEERAKGNILERFSAQQFPDLHSELNLSSLELGDSALYFCASSVGGEAISYGYTFGSGTRLTVV.

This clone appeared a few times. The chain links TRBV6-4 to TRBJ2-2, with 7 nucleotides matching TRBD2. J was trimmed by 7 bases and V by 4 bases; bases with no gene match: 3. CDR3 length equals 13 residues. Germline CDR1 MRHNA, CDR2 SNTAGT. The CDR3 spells CASSGSSGGELFF. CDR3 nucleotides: TGTGCCAGCAGTGGTTCTAGCGGCGGGGAGCTGTTTTTT.

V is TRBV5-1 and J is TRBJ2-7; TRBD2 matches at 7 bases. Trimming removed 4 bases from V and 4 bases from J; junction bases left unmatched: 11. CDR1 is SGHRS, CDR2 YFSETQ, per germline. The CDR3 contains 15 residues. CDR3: CASSPSLSGRYEQYF. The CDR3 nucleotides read TGCGCCAGCAGCCCCTCCCTTAGCGGGCGGTACGAGCAGTACTTC.

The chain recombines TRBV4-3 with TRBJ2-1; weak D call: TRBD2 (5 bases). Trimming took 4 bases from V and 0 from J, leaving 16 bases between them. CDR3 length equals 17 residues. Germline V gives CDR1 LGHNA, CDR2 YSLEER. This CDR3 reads CASSPKADYSSYNEQFF. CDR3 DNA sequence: TGCGCCAGCAGCCCTAAAGCCGACTACAGCTCCTACAATGAGCAGTTCTTC.

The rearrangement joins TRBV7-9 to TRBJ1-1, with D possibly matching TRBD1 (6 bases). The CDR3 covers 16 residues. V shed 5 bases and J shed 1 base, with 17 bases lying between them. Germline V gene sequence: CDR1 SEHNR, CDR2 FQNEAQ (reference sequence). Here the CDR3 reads CASSPTPGQTNTEAFF. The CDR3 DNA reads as TGTGCCAGCAGCCCAACGCCCGGACAGACGAACACTGAAGCTTTCTTT.

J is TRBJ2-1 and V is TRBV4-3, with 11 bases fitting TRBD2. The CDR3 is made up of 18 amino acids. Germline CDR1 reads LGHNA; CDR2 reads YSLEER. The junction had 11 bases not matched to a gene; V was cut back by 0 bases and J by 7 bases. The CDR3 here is CASSQDRGSGRARNEQFF. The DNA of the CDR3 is TGCGCCAGCAGCCAAGATCGAGGTAGCGGGAGGGCCCGGAATGAGCAGTTCTTC.

In DNA form, the CDR3 reads TGTGCCAGCAGTTTATCGGTGATGAGGACTAGCCACTCCGATTCCTACGAGCAGTACTTC. This codes for CASSLSVMRTSHSDSYEQYF. The chain uses TRBV28 and TRBJ2-7; 8 bases agree with TRBD2. This CDR3 is built from 20 residues. Germline V gene lookup returns CDR1 MDHEN and CDR2 SYDVKM. Trimming removed 1 base from V and 1 base from J; junction bases left unmatched: 18.

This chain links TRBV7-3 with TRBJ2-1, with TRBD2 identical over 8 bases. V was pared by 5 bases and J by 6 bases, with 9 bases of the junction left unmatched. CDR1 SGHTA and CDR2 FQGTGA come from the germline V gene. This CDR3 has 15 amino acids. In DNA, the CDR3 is TGTGCCAGCAGCGTCGGGACTAGTGATGGCAATGAGCAGTTCTTC. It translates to CASSVGTSDGNEQFF.